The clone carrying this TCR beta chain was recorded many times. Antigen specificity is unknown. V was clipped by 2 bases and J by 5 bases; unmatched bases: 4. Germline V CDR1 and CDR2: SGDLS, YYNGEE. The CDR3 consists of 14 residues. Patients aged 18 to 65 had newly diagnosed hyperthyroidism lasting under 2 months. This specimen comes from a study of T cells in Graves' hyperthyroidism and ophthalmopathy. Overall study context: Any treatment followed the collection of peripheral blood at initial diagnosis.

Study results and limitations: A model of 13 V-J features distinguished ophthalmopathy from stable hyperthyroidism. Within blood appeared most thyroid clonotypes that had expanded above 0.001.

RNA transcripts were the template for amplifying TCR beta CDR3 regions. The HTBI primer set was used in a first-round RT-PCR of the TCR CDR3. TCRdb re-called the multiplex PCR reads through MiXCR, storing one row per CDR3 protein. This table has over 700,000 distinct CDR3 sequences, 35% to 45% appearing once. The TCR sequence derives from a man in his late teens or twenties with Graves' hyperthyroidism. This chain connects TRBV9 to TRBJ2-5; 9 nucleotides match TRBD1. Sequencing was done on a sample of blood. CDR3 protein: CASSVDRGRETQYF. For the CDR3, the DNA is TGTGCCAGCAGCGTCGACAGGGGGAGGGAGACCCAGTACTTC.